The 2 T cell receptor beta chains below all came from one sample that was sequenced in a study of T-cell reconstitution after alpha-beta-depleted transplantation in children. The authors prepared the TCRbeta library with unique molecular identifiers. TCRdb recomputed calls from the PCR reads with MiXCR, one row per CDR3 protein. The sample has about 830,000 distinct CDR3 sequences; roughly 15% are singletons. The sample consisted of PBMCs, mostly from graft donor cells, taken 360 days after TCRalphabeta/CD19-depleted stem cell transplant. These receptors were collected from a male patient under 18 who had a stem cell transplant for acute lymphoblastic leukemia, so the T cells may come from the graft donor.

The chain has TRBV4-2 and TRBJ2-7; D may be TRBD1 or TRBD2 (5 bases each). From germline, CDR1 is LGHNA and CDR2 YNFKEQ. V gave up 6 bases and J gave up 0 bases, with 12 bases separating them. This CDR3 spans 14 amino acids. The CDR3, as DNA: TGTGCCAGCAGGGGTGAGGGGACCTCCTACGAGCAGTACTTC. Translating gives CASRGEGTSYEQYF.

V is TRBV5-1 and J is TRBJ2-7; a possible D gene is TRBD2 (6 bases). CDR1 is SGHRS, CDR2 YFSETQ, per germline. The length of the CDR3 is 15 residues. The V end lost 4 bases, the J end lost 8 bases, and 22 bases lay between the germline ends. The CDR3 DNA follows: TGCGCCAGCAGCCGGATACCGGGAGTTGTGCAACAGCAGTACTTC. Encoded protein: CASSRIPGVVQQQYF.